Listed below are T cell receptor beta chains from one sample, sequenced in a study of shared clonotypes between healthy human individuals. The assay was immunoSEQ multiplex PCR, and TCRdb's table has in-frame clones only and misses some. The sample lists more than 2 million clones; 90% to 95% were seen once. The sequenced material came from naive CD4+ T cells sorted from blood. These receptors were collected from a man aged 18 to 29 in good health. The conserved cysteine and the conserved F or W are not part of the CDR3 here. Some rows mark clone size as missing; the rest say once, few, many or name a class of expanded clone.

abundance,v_gene,len,CDR3aa
once,TRBV6-6,12,ASRHTGGGDTQY
once,TRBV7-2,12,ASSINRGDTEAF
NA,TRBV27,17,ASIQYRGVIPTSLPEAF
NA,TRBV5-6,14,ASSSKGQSANYGYT
NA,TRBV7-9,13,ASSVGQGYNSPLH
NA,TRBV30,12,AGNQGAEDSPLH
NA,TRBV5-4,13,ASSFEPSGANVLT
NA,TRBV10-2,13,ASSWDRALHGEQY
NA,TRBV4-3,13,ASSQDWGGNQPQH
NA,TRBV5-1,12,ASSPGQAPYEQY
NA,TRBV5-1,14,ASSWGTPFSYNEQF
NA,TRBV11-2,14,ASRGLLLSSYNEQF
NA,TRBV2,9,ASSKTGEQY
NA,TRBV6-6,12,ASSYSGLQGTLH
NA,TRBV7-2,12,ASSLVTSGRAQY
NA,TRBV7-3,13,ASRREAGAHQTQY
NA,TRBV11-2,14,ASSLNRPGGHEKLF
NA,TRBV18,13,ASSREQGSSYEQY
NA,TRBV7-9,10,ASSPGYNEQF
NA,TRBV10-2,13,ASSEQVLPNSPLH
NA,TRBV5-4,13,ASSLDQSSGNTIY
NA,TRBV6-5,13,ASSRGQGAGSEAF
NA,TRBV6-1,12,ASSLGGQNYGYT
NA,TRBV6-4,13,ASSDSPGYGSPLH
NA,TRBV6-1,9,ASSPAYGYT
NA,TRBV7-2,12,ASSPGGRDQPQH
few,TRBV2,9,ASSPGQKLF
NA,TRBV10-3,12,AIKPTELNTEAF
NA,TRBV27,12,ASSLSGLGEKLF
NA,TRBV4-2,12,ASSPGDLSEKLF